The clone carrying this T cell receptor (beta chain) has a count of ten or more. The data originate from a study of Graves' ophthalmopathy and Graves' hyperthyroidism. The CDR3 loop spans 14 amino acids. Trimming cost V 4 bases and J 4 bases; bases outside gene matches: 3. Germline V gene data show CDR1 as LGHDT and CDR2 as YNNKEL (reference sequence). The authors amplified TCR beta CDR3 regions from RNA transcripts. RT-PCR in the first round used HTBI primers; a second-round multiplex PCR followed. TCRdb used MiXCR to reprocess the multiplex PCR reads, holding one entry per CDR3 protein. The table has over 450,000 distinct CDR3 sequences, approximately 15% seen once.

The chain uses TRBV3-1 and TRBJ1-1; 10 nucleotides line up with TRBD1. Input material: blood. The clonotype comes from a woman aged 30 to 39 with Graves' ophthalmopathy. CDR3 in DNA: TGTGCCAGCAGCCCCGGGACAGGGGTCACTGAAGCTTTCTTT. This translates into CASSPGTGVTEAFF.